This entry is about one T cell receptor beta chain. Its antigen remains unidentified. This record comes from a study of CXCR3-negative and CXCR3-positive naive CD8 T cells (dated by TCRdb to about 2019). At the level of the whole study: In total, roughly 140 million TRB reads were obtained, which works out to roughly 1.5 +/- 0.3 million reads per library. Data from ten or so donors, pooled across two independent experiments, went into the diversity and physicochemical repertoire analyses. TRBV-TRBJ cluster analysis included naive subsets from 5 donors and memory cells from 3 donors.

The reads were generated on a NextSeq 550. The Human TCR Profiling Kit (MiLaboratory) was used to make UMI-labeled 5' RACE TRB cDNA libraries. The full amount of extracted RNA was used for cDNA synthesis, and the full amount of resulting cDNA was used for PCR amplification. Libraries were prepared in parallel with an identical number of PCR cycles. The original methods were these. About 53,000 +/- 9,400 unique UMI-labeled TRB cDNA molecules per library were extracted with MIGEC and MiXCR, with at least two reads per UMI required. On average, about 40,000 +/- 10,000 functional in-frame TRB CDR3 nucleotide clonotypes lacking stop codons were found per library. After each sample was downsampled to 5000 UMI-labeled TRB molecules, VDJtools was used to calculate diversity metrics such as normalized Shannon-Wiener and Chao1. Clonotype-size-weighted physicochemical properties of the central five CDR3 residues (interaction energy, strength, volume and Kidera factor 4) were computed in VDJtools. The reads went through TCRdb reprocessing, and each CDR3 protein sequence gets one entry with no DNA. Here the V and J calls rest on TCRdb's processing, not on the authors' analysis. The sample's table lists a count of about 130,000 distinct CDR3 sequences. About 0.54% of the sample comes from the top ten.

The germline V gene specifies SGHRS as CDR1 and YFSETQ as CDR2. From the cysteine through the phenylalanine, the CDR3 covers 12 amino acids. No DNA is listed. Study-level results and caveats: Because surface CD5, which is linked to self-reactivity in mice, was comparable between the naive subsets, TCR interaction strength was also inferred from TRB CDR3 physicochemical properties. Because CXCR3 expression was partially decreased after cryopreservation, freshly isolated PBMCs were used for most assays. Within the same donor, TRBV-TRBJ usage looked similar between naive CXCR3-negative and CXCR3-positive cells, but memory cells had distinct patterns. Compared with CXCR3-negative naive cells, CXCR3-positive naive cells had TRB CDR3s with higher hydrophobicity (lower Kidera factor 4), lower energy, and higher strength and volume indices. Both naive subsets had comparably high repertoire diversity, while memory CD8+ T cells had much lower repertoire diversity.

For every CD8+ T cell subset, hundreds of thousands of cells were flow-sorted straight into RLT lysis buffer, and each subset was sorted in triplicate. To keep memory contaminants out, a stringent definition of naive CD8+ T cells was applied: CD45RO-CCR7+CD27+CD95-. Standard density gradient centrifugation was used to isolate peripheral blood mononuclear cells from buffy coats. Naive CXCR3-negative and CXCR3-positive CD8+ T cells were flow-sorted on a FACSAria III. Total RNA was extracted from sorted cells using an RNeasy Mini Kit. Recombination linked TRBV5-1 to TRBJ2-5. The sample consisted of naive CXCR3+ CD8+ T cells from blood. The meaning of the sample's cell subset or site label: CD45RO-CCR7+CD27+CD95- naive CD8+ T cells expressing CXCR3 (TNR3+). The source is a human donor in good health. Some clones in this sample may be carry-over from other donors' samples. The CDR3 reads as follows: CASSLVGETQYF. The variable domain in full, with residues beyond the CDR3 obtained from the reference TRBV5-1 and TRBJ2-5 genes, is KAGVTQTPRYLIKTRGQQVTLSCSPISGHRSVSWYQQTPGQGLQFLFEYFSETQRNKGNFPGRFSGRQFSNSRSEMNVSTLELGDSALYLCASSLVGETQYFGPGTRLLVL.